The sequence of this T cell receptor (beta chain) was determined in a study of T-cell reconstitution after alpha-beta-depleted transplantation in children. The V end was cut by 1 base, the J end by 5 bases, with 15 bases between. Per germline, CDR1 SGDLS and CDR2 YYNGEE. There are 15 residues in the CDR3. Using unique molecular identifiers, the investigators prepared the TCRbeta library. Each CDR3 protein gets one entry after TCRdb re-called the PCR reads with MiXCR. The data show 100,000 or so distinct CDR3 sequences, with around a quarter seen just once and roughly 23% held by the top ten. This clonotype turned up a few times. What it binds is not known. Overall study results and limits: For some patients, TCRbeta diversity was high at day 60 because of recipient T cells and thymic progenitors that survived.

This TCR derives from a boy aged 2 to 10 with acute lymphoblastic leukemia, due to receive a stem cell transplant. Sequencing was performed on PBMCs, taken before TCRalphabeta/CD19-depleted stem cell transplant. This chain uses TRBV9 with TRBJ1-2, with D unresolved. CDR3: CASSVNRLGSYGYTF. CDR3 nucleotides: TGTGCCAGCAGCGTAAATCGGCTGGGCTCTTATGGCTACACCTTC.